This T cell receptor beta chain was captured in a study of shared clonotypes between healthy human individuals. Memory CD4+ cells were the fraction left after CD45RA+ naive selection. Measured with immunoSEQ multiplex PCR; TCRdb has only the in-frame clones, and not every one. The sample holds about 1.1 million clones, approximately 80% seen once. This CDR3 has 14 amino acids. V was clipped by 1 base and J by 3 bases, with 10 bases between them. Germline V gene sequence: CDR1 SGHRS, CDR2 YFSETQ. The chain employs TRBV5-1 and TRBJ2-5; maybe TRBD2 (5 bases). The sequenced sample was memory CD4+ T cells from PBMCs. Indicated subset: CD45RA-negative fraction. This clonotype originated in a man between 18 and 35 years old in good health. Some clones in this sample may be carry-over from other donors' samples. The CDR3 here is CASSLISGKETQYF. Written as DNA, the CDR3 is TGCGCCAGCAGCTTGATATCGGGGAAAGAGACCCAGTACTTC.